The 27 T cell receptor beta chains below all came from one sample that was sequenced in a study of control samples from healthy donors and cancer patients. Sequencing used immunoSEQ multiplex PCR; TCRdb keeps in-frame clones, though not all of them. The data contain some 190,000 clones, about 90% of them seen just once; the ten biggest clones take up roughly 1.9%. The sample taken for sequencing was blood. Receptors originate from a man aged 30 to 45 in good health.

The CDR3 region has the DNA TGTGCCAGTAGTATCCCTTCAGGACTAGCGGATGAGCAGTTCTTC. Translated, it gives CASSIPSGLADEQFF. The chain has TRBV19 and TRBJ2-1; 10 bases fit TRBD2. Germline assignment: CDR1 LNHDA and CDR2 SQIVND (reference sequence). Trimming took 3 bases from V and 8 from J; bases not matched to a gene: 7. The CDR3 is 15 residues long.

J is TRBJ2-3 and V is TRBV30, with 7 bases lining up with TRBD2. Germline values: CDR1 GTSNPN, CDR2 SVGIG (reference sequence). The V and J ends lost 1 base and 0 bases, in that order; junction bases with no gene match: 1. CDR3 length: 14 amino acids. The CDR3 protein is CAWSGLASTDTQYF. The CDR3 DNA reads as TGTGCCTGGAGTGGACTAGCCAGCACAGATACGCAGTATTTT.

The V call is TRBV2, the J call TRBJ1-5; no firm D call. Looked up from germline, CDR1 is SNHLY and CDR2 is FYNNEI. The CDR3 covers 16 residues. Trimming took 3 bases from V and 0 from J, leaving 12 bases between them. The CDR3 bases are TGTGCCAGCAGTGACCTGCCCTTAAATAGCAATCAGCCCCAGCATTTT. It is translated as CASSDLPLNSNQPQHF.

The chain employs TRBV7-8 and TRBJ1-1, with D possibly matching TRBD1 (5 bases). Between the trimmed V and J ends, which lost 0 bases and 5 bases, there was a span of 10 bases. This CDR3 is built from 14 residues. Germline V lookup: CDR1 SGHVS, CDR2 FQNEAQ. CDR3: CASSLAWGGTEAFF. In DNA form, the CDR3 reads TGTGCCAGCAGCTTAGCGTGGGGGGGGACTGAAGCTTTCTTT.

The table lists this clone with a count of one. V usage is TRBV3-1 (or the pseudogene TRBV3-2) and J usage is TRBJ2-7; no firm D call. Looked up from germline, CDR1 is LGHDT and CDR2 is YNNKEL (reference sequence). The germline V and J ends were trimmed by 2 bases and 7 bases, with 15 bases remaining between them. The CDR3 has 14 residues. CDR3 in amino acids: CASSQRAQAMEQYF. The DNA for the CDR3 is TGTGCCAGCAGCCAAAGAGCGCAAGCGATGGAGCAGTACTTC.

CDR3 region: CASSQTGTGGTEAFF. Written as DNA, the CDR3 is TGCGCCAGCAGCCAGACGGGGACGGGCGGCACTGAAGCTTTCTTT. This chain uses TRBV4-1 with TRBJ1-1, with D perhaps TRBD1 (5 bases). This CDR3 region has 15 residues. The germline CDR1 and CDR2 sequences are MGHRA and YSYEKL. Trimming removed 3 bases at V and 4 bases at J, with 15 bases between.

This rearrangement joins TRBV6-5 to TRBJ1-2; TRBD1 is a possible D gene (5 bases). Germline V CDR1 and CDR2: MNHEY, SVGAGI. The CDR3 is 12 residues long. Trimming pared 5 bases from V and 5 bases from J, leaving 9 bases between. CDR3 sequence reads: CASSRDGYGYTF. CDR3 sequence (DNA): TGTGCCAGCAGTCGGGACGGTTATGGCTACACCTTC.

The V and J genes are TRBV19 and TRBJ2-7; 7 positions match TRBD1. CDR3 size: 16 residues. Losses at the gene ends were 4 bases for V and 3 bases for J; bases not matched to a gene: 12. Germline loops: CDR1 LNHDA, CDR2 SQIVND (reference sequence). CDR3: CASSTPTVGQSYEQYF. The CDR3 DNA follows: TGTGCCAGTAGTACTCCGACCGTGGGACAGAGCTACGAGCAGTACTTC.

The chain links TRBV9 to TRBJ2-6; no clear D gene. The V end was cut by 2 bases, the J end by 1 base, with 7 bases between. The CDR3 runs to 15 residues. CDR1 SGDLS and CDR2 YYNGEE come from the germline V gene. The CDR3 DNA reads TGTGCCAGCAGCGTGGGTCAGTCTGGGGCCAACGTCCTGACTTTC. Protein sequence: CASSVGQSGANVLTF. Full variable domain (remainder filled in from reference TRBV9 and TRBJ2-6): DSGVTQTPKHLITATGQRVTLRCSPRSGDLSVYWYQQSLDQGLQFLIQYYNGEERAKGNILERFSAQQFPDLHSELNLSSLELGDSALYFCASSVGQSGANVLTFGAGSRLTVL.

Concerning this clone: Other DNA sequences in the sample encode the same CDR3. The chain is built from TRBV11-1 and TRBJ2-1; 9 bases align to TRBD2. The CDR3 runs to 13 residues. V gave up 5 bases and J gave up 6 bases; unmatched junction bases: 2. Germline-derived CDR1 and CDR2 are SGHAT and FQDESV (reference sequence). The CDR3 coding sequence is TGTGCCAGCAGCCGCGGGGGGGGCAATGAGCAGTTCTTC. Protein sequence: CASSRGGGNEQFF.

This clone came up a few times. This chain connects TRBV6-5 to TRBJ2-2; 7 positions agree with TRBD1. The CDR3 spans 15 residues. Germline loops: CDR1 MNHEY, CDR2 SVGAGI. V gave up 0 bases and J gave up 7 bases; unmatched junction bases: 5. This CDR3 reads CASSYSRQGYGELFF. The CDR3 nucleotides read TGTGCCAGCAGTTACTCGCGACAGGGCTACGGGGAGCTGTTTTTT.

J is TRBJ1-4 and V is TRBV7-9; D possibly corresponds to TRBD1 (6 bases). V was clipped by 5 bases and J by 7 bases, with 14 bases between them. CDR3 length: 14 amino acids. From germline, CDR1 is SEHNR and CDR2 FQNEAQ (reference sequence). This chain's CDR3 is CASSGTPGGEKLFF. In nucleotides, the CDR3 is TGTGCCAGCAGCGGGACACCGGGAGGTGAAAAACTGTTTTTT.

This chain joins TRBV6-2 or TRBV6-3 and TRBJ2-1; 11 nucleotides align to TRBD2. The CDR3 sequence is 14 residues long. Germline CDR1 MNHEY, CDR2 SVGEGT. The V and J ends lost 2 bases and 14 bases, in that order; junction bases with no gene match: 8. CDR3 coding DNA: TGTGCCAGCAGTTACACTAGCGGGGGAGGGGGGGAGTTCTTC. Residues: CASSYTSGGGGEFF.

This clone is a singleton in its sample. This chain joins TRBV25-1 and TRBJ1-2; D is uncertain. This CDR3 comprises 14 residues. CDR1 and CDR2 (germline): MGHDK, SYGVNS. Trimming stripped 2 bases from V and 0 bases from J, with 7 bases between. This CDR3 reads CASSEQAANYGYTF. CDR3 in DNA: TGTGCCAGCAGTGAACAAGCAGCTAACTATGGCTACACCTTC.

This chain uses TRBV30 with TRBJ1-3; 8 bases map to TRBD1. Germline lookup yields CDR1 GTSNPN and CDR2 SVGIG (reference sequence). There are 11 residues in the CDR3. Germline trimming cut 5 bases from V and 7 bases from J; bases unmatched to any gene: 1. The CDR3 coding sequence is TGTGCCTGGGACAGGGGTAACACCATATATTTT. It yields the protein CAWDRGNTIYF.

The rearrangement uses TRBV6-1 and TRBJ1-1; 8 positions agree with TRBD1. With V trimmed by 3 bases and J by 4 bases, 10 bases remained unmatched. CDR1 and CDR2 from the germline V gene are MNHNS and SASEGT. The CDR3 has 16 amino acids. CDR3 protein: CASSEITGGLGTEAFF. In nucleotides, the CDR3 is TGTGCCAGCAGTGAGATAACAGGGGGTTTGGGCACTGAAGCTTTCTTT.

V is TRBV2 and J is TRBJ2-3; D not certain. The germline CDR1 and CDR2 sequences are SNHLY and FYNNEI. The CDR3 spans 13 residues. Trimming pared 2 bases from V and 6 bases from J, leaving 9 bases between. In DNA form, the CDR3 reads TGTGCCAGCAGTGAAATTAAATCGGATACGCAGTATTTT. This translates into CASSEIKSDTQYF.

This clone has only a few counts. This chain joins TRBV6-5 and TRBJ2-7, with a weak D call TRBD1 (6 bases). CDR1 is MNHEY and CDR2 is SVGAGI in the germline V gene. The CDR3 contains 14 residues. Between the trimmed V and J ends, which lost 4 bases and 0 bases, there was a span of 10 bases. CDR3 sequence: CASSSDRSSYEQYF. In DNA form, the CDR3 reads TGTGCCAGCAGTTCTGACAGGAGCTCCTACGAGCAGTACTTC.

This chain's CDR3 is CASGGGGAADTQYF. The CDR3 DNA is TGTGCCAGTGGGGGTGGGGGAGCCGCAGATACGCAGTATTTT. The V and J genes are TRBV2 and TRBJ2-3, with D possibly being TRBD1 or TRBD2 (5 bases each). Germline CDR1 and CDR2: SNHLY and FYNNEI. V lost 9 bases to trimming and J lost 4 bases, with 17 bases between them. The CDR3 loop spans 14 amino acids.

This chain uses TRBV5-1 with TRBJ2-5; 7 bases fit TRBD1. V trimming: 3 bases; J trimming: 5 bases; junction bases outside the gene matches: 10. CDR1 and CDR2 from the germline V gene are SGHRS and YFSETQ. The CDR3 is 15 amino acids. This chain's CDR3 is CASSSLTGAEETQYF. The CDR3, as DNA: TGCGCCAGCAGCTCGCTAACAGGGGCGGAGGAGACCCAGTACTTC.

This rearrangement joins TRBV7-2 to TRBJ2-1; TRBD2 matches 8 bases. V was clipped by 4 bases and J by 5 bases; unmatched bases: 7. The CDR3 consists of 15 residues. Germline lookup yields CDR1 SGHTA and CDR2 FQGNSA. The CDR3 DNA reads TGTGCCAGCAGCTACCCTAGCGGGCTAAACAATGAGCAGTTCTTC. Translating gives CASSYPSGLNNEQFF.

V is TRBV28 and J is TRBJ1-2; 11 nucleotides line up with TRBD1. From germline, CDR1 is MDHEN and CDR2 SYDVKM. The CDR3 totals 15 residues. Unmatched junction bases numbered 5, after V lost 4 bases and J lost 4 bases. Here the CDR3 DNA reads TGTGCCAGCAGTTCAGGACAGGGGGCCAGCTATGGCTACACCTTC. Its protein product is CASSSGQGASYGYTF.

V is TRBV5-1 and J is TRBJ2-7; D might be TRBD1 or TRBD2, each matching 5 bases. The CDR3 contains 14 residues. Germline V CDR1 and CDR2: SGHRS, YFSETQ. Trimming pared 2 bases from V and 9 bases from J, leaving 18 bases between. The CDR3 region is CASSFGDAMETQYF. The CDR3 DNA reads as TGCGCCAGCAGCTTTGGGGACGCAATGGAGACGCAGTACTTC.

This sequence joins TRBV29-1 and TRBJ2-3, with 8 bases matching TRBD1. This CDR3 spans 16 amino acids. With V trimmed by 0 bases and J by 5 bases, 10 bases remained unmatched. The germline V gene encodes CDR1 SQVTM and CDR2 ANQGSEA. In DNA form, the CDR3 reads TGCAGCGTTGAAGATCGGGGCAGGGGGCTCGGAGATACGCAGTATTTT. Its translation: CSVEDRGRGLGDTQYF.

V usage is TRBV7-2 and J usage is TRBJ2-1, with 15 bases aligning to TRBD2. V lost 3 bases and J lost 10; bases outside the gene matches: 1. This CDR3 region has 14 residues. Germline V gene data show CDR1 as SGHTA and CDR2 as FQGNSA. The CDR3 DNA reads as TGTGCCAGCAGCTTTGGGACTAGCGGGGGGGAGCAGTTCTTC. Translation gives CASSFGTSGGEQFF.

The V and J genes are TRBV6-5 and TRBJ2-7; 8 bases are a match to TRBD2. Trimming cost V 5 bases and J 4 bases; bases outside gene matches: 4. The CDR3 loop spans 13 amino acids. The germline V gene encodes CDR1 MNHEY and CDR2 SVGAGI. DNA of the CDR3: TGTGCCAGCAGTCGGGGGGGGCGGTACGAGCAGTACTTC. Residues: CASSRGGRYEQYF.

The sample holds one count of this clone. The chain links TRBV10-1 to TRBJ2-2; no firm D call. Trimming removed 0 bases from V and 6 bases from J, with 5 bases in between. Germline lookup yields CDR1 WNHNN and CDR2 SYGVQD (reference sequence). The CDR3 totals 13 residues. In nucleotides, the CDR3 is TGCGCCAGCAGTGAGTCGAAACCCGGGGAGCTGTTTTTT. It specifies CASSESKPGELFF.